A selection of T cell receptor beta chains follows, all from one sample in a study of blood T cells in healthy people across ages. MiXCR was run by TCRdb on the 5' RACE reads, yielding one entry per CDR3 protein. The profile shows approximately 1,000,000 distinct CDR3 sequences, less than 45% of them singletons. The sequenced sample was blood. The receptors come from a man aged 18 to 30 in good health. CDR3s include the opening cysteine and the closing phenylalanine or tryptophan. The order of the fields is D gene, V gene, CDR3 length, J gene, clone size, CDR3 protein, CDR3 DNA. D genes are given only for firm matches. Expanded clones are given a class, and other clones once, few, many or no size at all.

TRBD1,TRBV9,17,TRBJ2-7,NA,CASSHPLQGASYNEQYF,TGTGCCAGCAGCCACCCCCTACAGGGGGCTTCCTACAATGAGCAGTACTTC
NA,TRBV4-3,13,TRBJ1-2,many,CASSQESGNGYTF,TGCGCCAGCAGCCAAGAATCGGGGAATGGCTACACCTTC
NA,TRBV5-1,16,TRBJ2-1,few,CASSPGNRGAYNEQFF,TGCGCCAGCAGCCCGGGGAATCGGGGAGCCTACAATGAGCAGTTCTTC
TRBD2,TRBV10-3,15,TRBJ2-5,NA,CAISVRSGVMNEQYF,TGTGCCATCAGTGTTCGTAGCGGGGTAATGAATGAGCAGTACTTC
NA,TRBV4-3,15,TRBJ1-3,NA,CASSRRWVSGNTIYF,TGCGCCAGCAGCCGGAGATGGGTCTCTGGAAACACCATATATTTT
TRBD1,TRBV29-1,13,TRBJ2-7,NA,CSVEVPGGYEQYF,TGCAGCGTTGAGGTGCCAGGGGGTTATGAGCAGTACTTC
TRBD2,TRBV20-1,15,TRBJ2-1,few,CSAKNPSGGTGEQFF,TGCAGTGCCAAGAACCCTAGCGGGGGAACGGGGGAGCAGTTCTTC
NA,TRBV4-3,14,TRBJ2-1,NA,CASSQDLRGVEQFF,TGCGCCAGCAGCCAAGATCTAAGGGGGGTCGAGCAGTTCTTC
NA,TRBV7-9,15,TRBJ2-1,few,CASSLNSALYNEQFF,TGTGCCAGCAGCTTAAATAGTGCCCTCTACAATGAGCAGTTCTTC
TRBD2,TRBV4-2,16,TRBJ2-2,NA,CASSPHSGGRTGELFF,TGTGCCAGCAGTCCCCATAGCGGGGGACGGACCGGGGAGCTGTTTTTT
NA,TRBV7-2,14,TRBJ1-4,few,CASSLDPGSEKLFF,TGTGCCAGCAGCCTGGATCCGGGCAGTGAAAAACTGTTTTTT
NA,TRBV20-1,15,TRBJ1-6,NA,CSARFQGRYNSPLHF,TGCAGTGCTAGATTCCAGGGCCGCTATAATTCACCCCTCCACTTT
NA,TRBV6-2/TRBV6-3,13,TRBJ1-5,NA,CASGWGANQPQHF,TGTGCCAGCGGCTGGGGGGCGAATCAGCCCCAGCATTTT
NA,TRBV14,15,TRBJ1-2,NA,CASSQLQGDRYGYTF,TGTGCCAGCAGCCAACTACAGGGAGATCGTTATGGCTACACCTTC
NA,TRBV15,13,TRBJ1-1,few,CATSRDKNAEAFF,TGTGCCACCAGCAGGGACAAAAACGCTGAAGCTTTCTTT
TRBD1,TRBV12-3/TRBV12-4,16,TRBJ2-7,few,CASSFYGLDRSYEQYF,TGTGCCAGCAGCTTTTACGGGTTGGACAGGTCCTACGAGCAGTACTTC
NA,TRBV6-2/TRBV6-3,14,TRBJ1-6,NA,CASSTQGVRSPLHF,TGTGCCAGCAGTACGCAGGGAGTGAGATCACCCCTCCACTTT